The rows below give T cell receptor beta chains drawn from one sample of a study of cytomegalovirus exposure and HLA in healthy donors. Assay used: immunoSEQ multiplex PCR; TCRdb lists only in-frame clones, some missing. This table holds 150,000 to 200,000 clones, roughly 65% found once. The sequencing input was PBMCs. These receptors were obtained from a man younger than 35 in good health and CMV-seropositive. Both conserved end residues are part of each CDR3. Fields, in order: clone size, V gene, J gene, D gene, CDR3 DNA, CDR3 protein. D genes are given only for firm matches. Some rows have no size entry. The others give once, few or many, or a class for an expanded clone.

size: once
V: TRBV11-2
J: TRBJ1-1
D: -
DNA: TGTGCCAGCAGCCAAGAGGCAGCCAACACTGAAGCTTTCTTT
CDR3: CASSQEAANTEAFF

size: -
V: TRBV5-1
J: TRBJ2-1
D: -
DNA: TGCGCCAGCAGCTTGGACGGGATAGCGTCCTACAATGAGCAGTTCTTC
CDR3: CASSLDGIASYNEQFF

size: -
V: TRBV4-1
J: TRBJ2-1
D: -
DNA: TGCGCCAGCAGCCAAGCGAGGGGGACCTACAATGAGCAGTTCTTC
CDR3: CASSQARGTYNEQFF

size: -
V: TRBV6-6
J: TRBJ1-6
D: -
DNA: TGTGCCAGCACGCGGGTAGCTGGGAATTCACCCCTCCACTTT
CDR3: CASTRVAGNSPLHF

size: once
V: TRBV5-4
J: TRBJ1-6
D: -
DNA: TGTGCCAGCAGGGCCCAGGGCGGACATTCACCCCTCCACTTT
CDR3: CASRAQGGHSPLHF

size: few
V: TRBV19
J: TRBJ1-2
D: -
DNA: TGTGCCAGTAGTATGAGAACAGGGAACTACTATGGCTACACCTTC
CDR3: CASSMRTGNYYGYTF

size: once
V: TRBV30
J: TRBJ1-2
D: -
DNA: TGTGCCTGGAGTCCAATACTCCTTGGCTACACCTTC
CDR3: CAWSPILLGYTF

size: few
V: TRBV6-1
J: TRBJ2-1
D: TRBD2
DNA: TGTGCCAGCAGTGCCGGAACTAGCGGGAGGGGTAATGAGCAGTTCTTC
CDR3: CASSAGTSGRGNEQFF

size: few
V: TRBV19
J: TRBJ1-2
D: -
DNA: TGTGCCAGTTGCGAACAGGGCGGGCGAGGCTACACCTTC
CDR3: CASCEQGGRGYTF

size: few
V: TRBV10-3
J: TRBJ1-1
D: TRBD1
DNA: TGTGCCATCAGATTGGACAGGTGGGTGGATGAAGCTTTCTTT
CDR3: CAIRLDRWVDEAFF

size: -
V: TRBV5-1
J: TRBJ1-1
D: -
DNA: TGCGCCAGCAGCTTGGGGCAGATGAATATGAACACTGAAGCTTTCTTT
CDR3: CASSLGQMNMNTEAFF

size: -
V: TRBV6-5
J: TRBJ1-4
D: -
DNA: TGTGCCAGCAGCCGGACAGTCTTGAGTGAAAAACTGTTTTTT
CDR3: CASSRTVLSEKLFF

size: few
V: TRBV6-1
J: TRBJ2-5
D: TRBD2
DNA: TGTGCCAGCAGGTCCTTCAGCGGGAAAGAGACCCAGTACTTC
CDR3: CASRSFSGKETQYF

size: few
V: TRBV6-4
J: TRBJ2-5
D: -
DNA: TGTGCCAGCCCGAGGTGGGAGACCCAGTACTTC
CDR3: CASPRWETQYF

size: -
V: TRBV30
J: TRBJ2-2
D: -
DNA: TGTGCCTCCACCCGGAACAGGGATGGCGGGGAGCTGTTTTTT
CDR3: CASTRNRDGGELFF

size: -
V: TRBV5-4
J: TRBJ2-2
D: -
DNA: TGTGCCAGCAGCTTGGTGCCAGGGACCGGGGAGCTGTTTTTT
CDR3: CASSLVPGTGELFF

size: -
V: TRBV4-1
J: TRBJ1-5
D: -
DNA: TGCGCCAGCAGTACTAGAATAGGGAGCAATCAGCCCCAGCATTTT
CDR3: CASSTRIGSNQPQHF

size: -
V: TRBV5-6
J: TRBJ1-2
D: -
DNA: TGTGCCAGCAGCTTGAAGCTGAAGCACTATGGCTACACCTTC
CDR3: CASSLKLKHYGYTF

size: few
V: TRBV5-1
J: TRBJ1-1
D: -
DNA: TGCGCCAGCAGTCATGAAGACAGGAGGAACACTGAAGCTTTCTTT
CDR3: CASSHEDRRNTEAFF